The clone carrying this T cell receptor (beta chain) was seen a few times. Profiled with immunoSEQ multiplex PCR; TCRdb holds only in-frame clones, not every one. The sample comprises about 140,000 clones, about four fifths of which are singletons, and roughly 8.7% rests with the top ten. This entry is derived from a study of blood T cell repertoires in COVID-19. Study-wide background: Acute-phase and convalescent COVID-19 samples originated in the United States, Italy and Spain. PBMCs, B-cell-depleted T cells, or T cells were the source of the cDNA or gDNA that made up the material.

Seattle cases were enrolled at active infection and followed longitudinally. V was clipped by 2 bases and J by 5 bases, with 10 bases between them. The germline gives CDR1 SGHNT, CDR2 YYREEE (reference sequence). The CDR3 has 14 amino acids. The chain couples TRBV5-4 to TRBJ2-2; D is uncertain. This TCR was sampled from a man younger than 45 with COVID-19, enrolled during active disease. The sample was peripheral blood. The CDR3 sequence is CASSFGPRTGELFF. The CDR3 coding sequence is TGTGCCAGCAGCTTTGGCCCGCGGACCGGGGAGCTGTTTTTT.